A selection of T cell receptor beta chains follows, all from one sample in a study of T cell changes during pregnancy in multiple sclerosis. The assay was immunoSEQ multiplex PCR, and TCRdb's table has in-frame clones only and misses some. The sample has 48,000 or so clones, 94% seen once. The source material was CD4+ T cells from peripheral blood mononuclear cells, sampled in the first trimester of pregnancy. The origin of the receptors is a female donor with multiple sclerosis, enrolled in a pregnancy study. Both conserved end residues are part of each CDR3. A D gene is named only where the DNA matches it firmly. Clone size is not always given. Where it is, it says once, few, many or a class for expanded clones.

CDR3nt | CDR3aa | j_gene | v_gene | abundance | d_gene
TGTGCCAGCAGCTTAGGTGGACAGGGATTGATTAGGTCCTACGAGCAGTACTTC | CASSLGGQGLIRSYEQYF | TRBJ2-7 | TRBV13 | . | TRBD1
TGTGCCAGCAGCTTCGAGGGGAACACTGAAGCTTTCTTT | CASSFEGNTEAFF | TRBJ1-1 | TRBV5-6 | . | .
TGTGCCAGCAGTGAAATTTCAGGGTTCAGGGACAATGAGCAGTTCTTC | CASSEISGFRDNEQFF | TRBJ2-1 | TRBV6-1 | . | .
TGTGCCAGCTCACCTTCAACAGGGTACACTGAAGCTTTCTTT | CASSPSTGYTEAFF | TRBJ1-1 | TRBV18 | . | .
TGTGCCATCAGTGCCACCGCCCCTATAGGAGGGAACACTGAAGCTTTCTTT | CAISATAPIGGNTEAFF | TRBJ1-1 | TRBV10-3 | . | .
TGTGCTAGTGGACAAACAGGGAGGGGCACTGAAGCTTTCTTT | CASGQTGRGTEAFF | TRBJ1-1 | TRBV12-5 | . | .
TGTGCCAGCAGCCACAGGGCGTCCTCTGGAAACACCATATATTTT | CASSHRASSGNTIYF | TRBJ1-3 | TRBV7-8 | . | .
TGTGCCAGCAGACGGACAGGTCTTAATGAAAAACTGTTTTTT | CASRRTGLNEKLFF | TRBJ1-4 | TRBV11-2 | . | TRBD1
TGTGCCACCAGCAGCGGGACAGGGAGTGGGGTGAACACTGAAGCTTTCTTT | CATSSGTGSGVNTEAFF | TRBJ1-1 | TRBV15 | . | TRBD1
TGTGCCAGTAGTATAGGTCGGACTACCAAAACCACAGATACGCAGTATTTT | CASSIGRTTKTTDTQYF | TRBJ2-3 | TRBV19 | . | .
TGTGCCAGCCAAACTAGAACCCGGGCAGCCTCCAATGAGCAGTTCTTC | CASQTRTRAASNEQFF | TRBJ2-1 | TRBV2 | few | .
TGTGCCAGCAGCAAACAGGTTGTGAGCTCTGGAAACACCATATATTTT | CASSKQVVSSGNTIYF | TRBJ1-3 | TRBV7-2 | . | .
TGTGCCAGCAGTTGGGGGGGTAGTCAGCCCCAGCATTTT | CASSWGGSQPQHF | TRBJ1-5 | TRBV27 | few | .
TGTGCCAGCAGCTTGTACTTTTCGGGGAACACTGAAGCTTTCTTT | CASSLYFSGNTEAFF | TRBJ1-1 | TRBV5-4 | . | .
TGTGCCAGCAAGGGGTCGGGCAGGGGGGTCCCAGAGACCCAGTACTTC | CASKGSGRGVPETQYF | TRBJ2-5 | TRBV2 | . | .
TGTGCCAGCAGCTTGTCCCCTAGCGGGGGAGCCGGCACCGGGGAGCTGTTTTTT | CASSLSPSGGAGTGELFF | TRBJ2-2 | TRBV7-3 | . | TRBD2
TGTGCCATCGCCCCGACAGGGGGCGGAACAGATACGCAGTATTTT | CAIAPTGGGTDTQYF | TRBJ2-3 | TRBV10-3 | . | TRBD1
TGTGCCAGCTCACCCCTCGGGCCGAGGACAGGGGCCTCACCCCTCCACTTT | CASSPLGPRTGASPLHF | TRBJ1-6 | TRBV18 | . | TRBD1
TGCGCCAGCAGCATACAGGGGGCTGAAACTGAAGCTTTCTTT | CASSIQGAETEAFF | TRBJ1-1 | TRBV5-1 | . | TRBD1
TGCGCCAGCAGTGTGATTCTAGCGGGACACAATGAGCAGTTCTTC | CASSVILAGHNEQFF | TRBJ2-1 | TRBV10-2 | . | TRBD2
TGCGCCAGCAGCACGGGACTAGCAGGATACACAGATACGCAGTATTTT | CASSTGLAGYTDTQYF | TRBJ2-3 | TRBV5-1 | . | TRBD2
TGTGCCAGCAGTGACCCTGCGAGTGAGCAGCCCCAGCATTTT | CASSDPASEQPQHF | TRBJ1-5 | TRBV25-1 | . | .
TGTGCCAGCAGCGCGGACAGGTTGGGAAATCAGCCCCAGCATTTT | CASSADRLGNQPQHF | TRBJ1-5 | TRBV7-9 | . | TRBD1
TGTGCCAGTAGTGCGAGATCTAGCACAGATACGCAGTATTTT | CASSARSSTDTQYF | TRBJ2-3 | TRBV19 | . | .
TGTGCCAGCTCACCAGACGAGGGGAGGACCGAAGCTTTCTTT | CASSPDEGRTEAFF | TRBJ1-1 | TRBV18 | . | .
TGTGCCAGAAGCACCGGGGGGCTGGGCGGGGAGCTGTTTTTT | CARSTGGLGGELFF | TRBJ2-2 | TRBV5-3 | few | .
TGTGCCAGCAGCCACGTTTTAGGCGGGGCCCAAGAGACCCAGTACTTC | CASSHVLGGAQETQYF | TRBJ2-5 | TRBV11-2 | once | .
TGTGCCAGCAGCTCCCATTTACAGGTGACTAATTCACCCCTCCACTTT | CASSSHLQVTNSPLHF | TRBJ1-6 | TRBV5-5 | . | .
TGTGCCAGCACAGACCAAGAGACCCAGTACTTC | CASTDQETQYF | TRBJ2-5 | TRBV2 | . | .
TGTGCCAGCAGCTTAGGAGGGAGAGGTAACACTGAAGCTTTCTTT | CASSLGGRGNTEAFF | TRBJ1-1 | TRBV7-9 | . | .
TGTGCCAGCAGTGAACCGGGACTTGCCTCGACAATGAGCAGTTCCCCTCAGTTCTTC | CASSEPGLASTMSSSPQFF | TRBJ2-1 | TRBV9 | few | .
TGTGCCAGCAGCCAGGATAGCAATCAGCCCCAGCATTTT | CASSQDSNQPQHF | TRBJ1-5 | TRBV7-9 | . | .
TGCAGCGTTGGTGGCGGGGTCCCAGATACGCAGTATTTT | CSVGGGVPDTQYF | TRBJ2-3 | TRBV29-1 | . | .
TGTGCCAGCAGTTACCGACAGGGGCCTGAAGCTTTCTTT | CASSYRQGPEAFF | TRBJ1-1 | TRBV6-5 | few | TRBD1
TGTGCCAGCAGCCGCCAGGACAGGGCCGAAACCTATGGCTACACCTTC | CASSRQDRAETYGYTF | TRBJ1-2 | TRBV21-1 | . | .
TGTGCCAGCAGCTGGGTGGGCAGGGGGCCACAAAAGAACACTGAAGCTTTCTTT | CASSWVGRGPQKNTEAFF | TRBJ1-1 | TRBV21-1 | . | .
TGCGCCAGCAGCTTTGGACAGGGGAAAGGAAACACCATATATTTT | CASSFGQGKGNTIYF | TRBJ1-3 | TRBV5-1 | few | TRBD1
TGTGCTAGTGGGACTAGGGAAAATGAGCAGTTCTTC | CASGTRENEQFF | TRBJ2-1 | TRBV12-5 | . | .
TGTGCCACCAGCCGGGACTCTGTCTACGAGCAGTACTTC | CATSRDSVYEQYF | TRBJ2-7 | TRBV15 | . | .
TGTGCCAGCAGCGCCACTTCGGGCGGGTTAAATGAGCAGTTCTTC | CASSATSGGLNEQFF | TRBJ2-1 | TRBV9 | . | .
TGCGCCAGCAGTGATCCCTGGGGCTCCACCGGGGAGCTGTTTTTT | CASSDPWGSTGELFF | TRBJ2-2 | TRBV10-1 | . | .